The clone carrying this T cell receptor beta chain has at least ten counts. The antigen is not known. Trimming cost V 3 bases and J 2 bases; bases outside gene matches: 2. Per germline, CDR1 KGHSH and CDR2 LQKENI. This CDR3 has 15 residues. This specimen belongs to a study of read filtering for tumor transcriptome and immune sequencing. Study overall: Per sample, TCR-region reads ranged about 4 to 11 million by IR-seq, roughly 80 to 1273 by RNA-seq. Findings and caveats of the study: RNA-seq captured clonotypes less deeply and reliably than IR-seq.

This library used 300 to 450 ng RNA and molecular barcoded adaptors spanning alpha/delta and beta/gamma chains. TCRdb re-derived calls from the reads in MiXCR, one entry per CDR3 protein. The table shows fewer than 25,000 distinct CDR3 sequences, with approximately 23% occurring only once. The V call is TRBV18, the J call TRBJ2-7; 12 nucleotides line up with TRBD1. Specimen: a population of CD138-negative cells sorted from bone marrow. The sequence was obtained from a donor aged 40 or over with multiple myeloma. The CDR3 loop is CASSPGTGGTYEQYF. Written as DNA, the CDR3 is TGTGCCAGCTCACCGGGGACAGGGGGCACCTACGAGCAGTACTTC.